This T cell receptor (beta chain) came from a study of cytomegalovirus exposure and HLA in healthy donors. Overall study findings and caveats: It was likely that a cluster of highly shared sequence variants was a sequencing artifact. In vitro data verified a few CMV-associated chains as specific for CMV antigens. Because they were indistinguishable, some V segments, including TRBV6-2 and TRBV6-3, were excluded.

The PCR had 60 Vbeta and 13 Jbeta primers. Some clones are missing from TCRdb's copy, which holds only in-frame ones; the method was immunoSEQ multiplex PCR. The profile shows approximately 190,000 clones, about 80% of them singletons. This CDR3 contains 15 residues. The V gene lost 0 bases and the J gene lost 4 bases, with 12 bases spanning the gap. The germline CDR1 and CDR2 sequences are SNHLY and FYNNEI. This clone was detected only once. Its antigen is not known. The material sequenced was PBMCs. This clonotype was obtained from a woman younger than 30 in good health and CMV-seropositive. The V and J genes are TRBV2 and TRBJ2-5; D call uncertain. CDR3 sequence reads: CASSEANSPVETQYF. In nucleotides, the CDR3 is TGTGCCAGCAGTGAAGCGAATTCCCCGGTAGAGACCCAGTACTTC.